These 25 T cell receptor beta chains originate from one sample sequenced in a study of blood T cell repertoires in COVID-19. Produced via immunoSEQ multiplex PCR; TCRdb's table is partial and in-frame only. The sample contains 100,000 to 150,000 clones, 84% of which appear only once. Material: peripheral blood. These receptors were obtained from an elderly woman with acute or convalescent COVID-19.

The chain links TRBV4-3 to TRBJ2-2; 9 nucleotides agree with TRBD1. CDR1 LGHNA and CDR2 YSLEER come from the germline V gene. This CDR3 has 18 residues. J was trimmed by 4 bases and V by 3 bases; bases with no gene match: 12. The CDR3 region is CASSQAPLGQGSTGELFF. DNA for the CDR3: TGCGCCAGCAGCCAGGCACCACTCGGACAGGGGAGCACCGGGGAGCTGTTTTTT.

This chain links TRBV6-5 with TRBJ2-5, with 7 bases aligning to TRBD2. V trimming: 4 bases; J trimming: 4 bases; junction bases outside the gene matches: 6. The CDR3 is 14 residues long. Looked up from germline, CDR1 is MNHEY and CDR2 is SVGAGI. The CDR3 DNA follows: TGTGCCAGCAGTTCCCATTGGGGGGGAGAGACCCAGTACTTC. This encodes CASSSHWGGETQYF.

The gene calls are TRBV14 and TRBJ1-1; D is undetermined. Germline V gene data show CDR1 as SGHDN and CDR2 as FVKESK. The CDR3 runs to 14 residues. V lost 4 bases, J lost 2 bases, and 11 bases lay in between. CDR3 sequence: CASSPSLGNTEAFF. In DNA, the CDR3 is TGTGCCAGCAGCCCCTCATTGGGCAACACTGAAGCTTTCTTT.

The rearrangement links TRBV5-6 to TRBJ1-2; D is unclear. Trimming left V 1 base short and J 13 bases short, with 14 bases between. The germline V gene has CDR1 SGHDT and CDR2 YYEEEE. There are 12 residues in the CDR3. As DNA, the CDR3 is TGTGCCAGCAGCTTGTGGGAGGCGGAAGTCACCTTC. This encodes CASSLWEAEVTF.

The V and J genes are TRBV6-2 or TRBV6-3 and TRBJ1-5; D may be TRBD1 (5 bases). Germline loops: CDR1 MNHEY, CDR2 SVGEGT. V lost 6 bases to trimming and J lost 4 bases, with 10 bases between them. This CDR3 comprises 13 residues. In DNA, the CDR3 is TGTGCCAGCAGCGGGACTAGGAATCAGCCCCAGCATTTT. It codes for CASSGTRNQPQHF.

J is TRBJ2-2 and V is TRBV7-9; 7 bases line up with TRBD2. From germline, CDR1 is SEHNR and CDR2 FQNEAQ (reference sequence). Trimming removed 4 bases from V and 2 bases from J; junction bases left unmatched: 10. CDR3 length: 17 residues. The CDR3 nucleotides are TGTGCCAGCAGCTCCGGGGCGGGGGAGATAAACACCGGGGAGCTGTTTTTT. Its translation: CASSSGAGEINTGELFF.

The V gene is TRBV6-2 or TRBV6-3, the J gene TRBJ2-5; D uncertain. V was pared by 2 bases and J by 5 bases, with 9 bases between. CDR3 length: 13 amino acids. Per germline, CDR1 MNHEY and CDR2 SVGEGT. CDR3 coding DNA: TGTGCCAGCAGTTACGACACATGGGAGACCCAGTACTTC. Residues: CASSYDTWETQYF.

This chain links TRBV19 with TRBJ2-2; a weak D match, TRBD1 (6 bases). The CDR3 length is 14 residues. Looked up from germline, CDR1 is LNHDA and CDR2 is SQIVND (reference sequence). Trimming shortened V by 6 bases and J by 2 bases, and 10 bases separated the two germline ends. Here the CDR3 DNA reads TGTGCCAGTAGGACAGGTCCTAACACCGGGGAGCTGTTTTTT. Translation: CASRTGPNTGELFF.

V usage is TRBV19 and J usage is TRBJ2-3, with D unresolved. CDR3 length: 15 amino acids. Trimming removed 7 bases from V and 5 bases from J, with 19 bases in between. Germline-derived CDR1 and CDR2 are LNHDA and SQIVND (reference sequence). The CDR3 loop reads CASKWASTVGDTQYF. The CDR3 DNA is TGTGCCAGTAAGTGGGCCTCGACCGTCGGAGATACGCAGTATTTT.

This chain links TRBV7-6 with TRBJ1-1, with D possibly matching TRBD1 (6 bases). CDR1 is SGHVS, CDR2 FNYEAQ, per germline. This CDR3 has 15 residues. V shed 0 bases and J shed 2 bases, with 10 bases lying between them. The CDR3 bases are TGTGCCAGCAGCTTAGCGCAGGGGATTAACACTGAAGCTTTCTTT. Translation: CASSLAQGINTEAFF.

CDR3 protein: CAWSVGQGIRAEAFF. The CDR3 nucleotides read TGTGCCTGGAGTGTAGGGCAGGGGATTAGGGCTGAAGCTTTCTTT. The chain is built from TRBV30 and TRBJ1-1, with D possibly TRBD1 on 6 matching bases. Germline CDR1 and CDR2: GTSNPN and SVGIG (reference sequence). CDR3 length equals 15 residues. V gave up 0 bases and J gave up 6 bases, with 17 bases separating them. Together with reference TRBV30 and TRBJ1-1, the CDR3 gives the full variable domain: SQTIHQWPATLVQPVGSPLSLECTVEGTSNPNLYWYRQAAGRGLQLLFYSVGIGQISSEVPQNLSASRPQDRQFILSSKKLLLSDSGFYLCAWSVGQGIRAEAFFGQGTRLTVV.

The chain has TRBV19 and TRBJ1-5; D possibly corresponds to TRBD1 (6 bases). Germline V CDR1 and CDR2: LNHDA, SQIVND (reference sequence). There are 16 residues in the CDR3. V dropped 0 bases and J dropped 6 bases, with 15 bases sitting between them. CDR3 residues: CASSIDGGQSGQPQHF. Written as DNA, the CDR3 is TGTGCCAGTAGTATAGACGGGGGGCAATCCGGTCAGCCCCAGCATTTT.

This clone was observed once. The chain uses TRBV9 and TRBJ2-3; 11 bases fit TRBD2. The junction had 9 bases not matched to a gene; V was cut back by 1 base and J by 2 bases. The CDR3 consists of 18 residues. The germline gives CDR1 SGDLS, CDR2 YYNGEE. Here the CDR3 DNA reads TGTGCCAGCAGCGTAACTAGCGGGGGCCGGCTGAACACAGATACGCAGTATTTT. Amino acid sequence: CASSVTSGGRLNTDTQYF.

The chain uses TRBV9 and TRBJ1-6; a possible D gene is TRBD1 (6 bases). The germline V gene has CDR1 SGDLS and CDR2 YYNGEE. V was trimmed by 4 bases and J by 5 bases, leaving 13 bases between them. This CDR3 comprises 15 residues. CDR3 bases: TGTGCCAGCAGCAACCCACAGGGAAATAATTCACCCCTCCACTTT. Its translation: CASSNPQGNNSPLHF.

The rearrangement joins TRBV5-1 to TRBJ2-7, with 9 bases fitting TRBD1. Germline CDR1 is SGHRS and CDR2 is YFSETQ. The CDR3 sequence is 17 residues long. The ends lost 4 bases at V and 4 bases at J; junction bases unmatched: 15. CDR3 sequence reads: CASSLRGSGTGTYEQYF. The CDR3 coding sequence is TGCGCCAGCAGCCTCAGGGGATCCGGGACAGGGACGTACGAGCAGTACTTC.

This chain links TRBV21-1 with TRBJ2-5; TRBD2 is taken as the D call from the table, unchecked against the DNA. TRBV21-1 is a pseudogene locus. This CDR3 has 11 amino acids. The CDR3 DNA reads TGTGCCATCCCCCACGAGGAGACCCAGTACTTC. Translation: CAIPHEETQYF.

This chain connects TRBV10-2 to TRBJ2-7, with D possibly being TRBD2 (7 bases). The CDR3 contains 14 residues. Per the germline V gene, CDR1 is WSHSY and CDR2 is SAAADI. The V gene lost 7 bases and the J gene lost 0 bases, with 13 bases spanning the gap. The CDR3 sequence is CASTRGGGSYEQYF. DNA for the CDR3: TGCGCCAGCACGAGGGGAGGGGGCTCCTACGAGCAGTACTTC.

The sample holds one count of this clone. This chain joins TRBV4-3 and TRBJ2-5; D uncertain. The ends were cut back, 0 bases at V and 5 bases at J, with 13 bases in the middle. CDR1 and CDR2 from the germline V gene are LGHNA and YSLEER. The CDR3 length is 15 residues. The CDR3 loop is CASSQDRGPLETQYF. CDR3 DNA: TGCGCCAGCAGCCAAGATAGAGGTCCTCTGGAGACCCAGTACTTC.

The rearrangement links TRBV11-2 to TRBJ1-4; D is uncertain. Trimming removed 0 bases at V and 7 bases at J, with 12 bases between. This CDR3 region has 15 residues. CDR1 is SGHAT and CDR2 is FQNNGV in the germline V gene. CDR3 residues: CASSLDHGEGEKLFF. DNA of the CDR3: TGTGCCAGCAGCTTAGATCACGGGGAGGGTGAAAAACTGTTTTTT.

This clone has more than one count but fewer than ten. The CDR3: CASSIRGSAAFF. In DNA form, the CDR3 reads TGTGCCAGTAGTATAAGGGGTAGTGCGGCTTTCTTT. The chain is built from TRBV19 and TRBJ1-1; D is perhaps TRBD1 (5 bases). V was clipped by 2 bases and J by 11 bases, with 12 bases between them. The CDR3 contains 12 residues. CDR1 and CDR2 from the germline V gene are LNHDA and SQIVND (reference sequence).

J is TRBJ1-2 and V is TRBV6-6, with 9 bases identical to TRBD1. Germline V gene sequence: CDR1 MNHNY, CDR2 SVGAGI (reference sequence). With V trimmed by 4 bases and J by 12 bases, 6 bases remained unmatched. The CDR3 runs 12 residues. The CDR3 here is CASSSSGTGNTF. As DNA, the CDR3 is TGTGCCAGCAGTTCTTCCGGGACAGGGAACACCTTC.

This chain connects TRBV11-2 to TRBJ1-2, with 7 bases identical to TRBD1. Trimming took 5 bases from V and 2 from J; bases not matched to a gene: 5. The CDR3 has 14 residues. Germline V gene lookup returns CDR1 SGHAT and CDR2 FQNNGV. Here the CDR3 reads CASSPGTENYGYTF. The CDR3 bases are TGTGCCAGCAGCCCGGGGACAGAAAACTATGGCTACACCTTC.

The V call is TRBV6-5, the J call TRBJ2-7; 7 nucleotides match TRBD2. Germline loops: CDR1 MNHEY, CDR2 SVGAGI. The trim removed 6 bases at V and 0 bases at J, leaving 8 bases unmatched. The CDR3 length is 15 residues. DNA of the CDR3: TGTGCCAGCAGCCATGGGGGGGAGGGCTCCTACGAGCAGTACTTC. The encoded protein is CASSHGGEGSYEQYF.

The chain links TRBV7-8 to TRBJ1-1; 7 positions match TRBD1. This CDR3 is built from 16 residues. From germline, CDR1 is SGHVS and CDR2 FQNEAQ. The V segment lost 5 bases and the J segment 1 base; nucleotides outside the gene matches: 10. The CDR3 region has the DNA TGTGCCAGCAGCAAAGGGACAGCTAACCAGAACACTGAAGCTTTCTTT. Translation: CASSKGTANQNTEAFF.

V usage is TRBV4-3 and J usage is TRBJ2-1, with D possibly matching TRBD2 (6 bases). This CDR3 comprises 13 residues. Trimming cost V 1 base and J 11 bases, with 12 bases left between them. Per germline, CDR1 LGHNA and CDR2 YSLEER. The CDR3: CASSQGDSFQQFF. The DNA of the CDR3 is TGCGCCAGCAGCCAAGGGGACTCCTTCCAGCAGTTCTTC.